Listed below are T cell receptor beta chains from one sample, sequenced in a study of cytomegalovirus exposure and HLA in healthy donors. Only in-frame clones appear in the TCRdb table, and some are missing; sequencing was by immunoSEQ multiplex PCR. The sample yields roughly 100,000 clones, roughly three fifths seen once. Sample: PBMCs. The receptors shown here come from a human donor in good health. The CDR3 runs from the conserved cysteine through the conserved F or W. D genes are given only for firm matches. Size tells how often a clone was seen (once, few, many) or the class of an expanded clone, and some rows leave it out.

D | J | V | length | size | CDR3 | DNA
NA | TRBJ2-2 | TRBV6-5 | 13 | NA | CASRQGNTGELFF | TGTGCCAGCAGGCAGGGGAACACCGGGGAGCTGTTTTTT
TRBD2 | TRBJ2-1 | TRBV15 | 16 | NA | CATSRELAGGYNEQFF | TGTGCCACCAGCAGAGAACTAGCGGGAGGATACAATGAGCAGTTCTTC
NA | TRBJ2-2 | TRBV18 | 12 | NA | CASSPRAGELFF | TGTGCCAGCTCACCGCGGGCCGGGGAGCTGTTTTTT
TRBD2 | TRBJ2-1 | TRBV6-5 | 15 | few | CASSYRTSGRDEQFF | TGTGCCAGCAGTTACAGGACTAGCGGGAGGGATGAGCAGTTCTTC
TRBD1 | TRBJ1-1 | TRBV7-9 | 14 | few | CASSRGQENTEAFF | TGTGCCAGCAGCCGTGGACAGGAGAACACTGAAGCTTTCTTT
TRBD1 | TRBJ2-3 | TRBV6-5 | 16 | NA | CASSYSGRGFTDTQYF | TGTGCCAGCAGTTACTCGGGCAGGGGGTTCACAGATACGCAGTATTTT
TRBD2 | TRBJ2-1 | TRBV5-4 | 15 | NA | CASSTTSGTHNEQFF | TGTGCCAGCAGCACGACTAGCGGGACACACAATGAGCAGTTCTTC
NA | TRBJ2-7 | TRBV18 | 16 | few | CASSPIEWTHSYEQYF | TGTGCCAGCTCTCCCATCGAGTGGACTCACTCCTACGAGCAGTACTTC
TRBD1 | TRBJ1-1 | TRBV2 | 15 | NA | CASLRTGSRNTEAFF | TGTGCCAGCCTCCGGACAGGGAGTAGGAACACTGAAGCTTTCTTT
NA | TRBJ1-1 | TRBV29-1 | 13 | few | CSPDRGGVTEAFF | TGCAGCCCCGACCGGGGGGGAGTCACTGAAGCTTTCTTT
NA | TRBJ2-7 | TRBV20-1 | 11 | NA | CSAKRGYEQYF | TGCAGTGCGAAAAGGGGGTACGAGCAGTACTTC
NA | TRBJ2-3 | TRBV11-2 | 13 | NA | CASSLNRVGTQYF | TGTGCCAGCAGCTTAAACAGGGTCGGTACGCAGTATTTT
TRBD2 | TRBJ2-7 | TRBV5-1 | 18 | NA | CASSLDGGLAGSSYEQYF | TGCGCCAGCAGCTTGGATGGGGGACTAGCGGGAAGCTCCTACGAGCAGTACTTC
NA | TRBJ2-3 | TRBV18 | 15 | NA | CASSSGHISTDTQYF | TGTGCCAGCTCATCGGGACATATTAGCACAGATACGCAGTATTTT
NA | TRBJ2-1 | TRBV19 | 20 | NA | CASSMVTGDLKSGSGNEQFF | TGTGCCAGTAGTATGGTAACAGGGGACTTAAAGAGCGGGAGCGGCAATGAGCAGTTCTTC
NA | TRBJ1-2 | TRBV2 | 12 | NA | CASAREAYGYTF | TGTGCCAGCGCCAGGGAGGCCTATGGCTACACCTTC
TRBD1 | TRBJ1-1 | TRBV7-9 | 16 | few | CASSLGRGLMNTEAFF | TGTGCCAGCAGCTTAGGAAGGGGGCTGATGAACACTGAAGCTTTCTTT
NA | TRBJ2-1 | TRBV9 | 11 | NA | CASSLPDEQFF | TGTGCCAGCAGCCTCCCCGATGAGCAGTTCTTC
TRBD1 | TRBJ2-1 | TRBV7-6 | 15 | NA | CASSLEPGQYNEQFF | TGTGCCAGCAGCTTAGAACCGGGACAGTACAATGAGCAGTTCTTC
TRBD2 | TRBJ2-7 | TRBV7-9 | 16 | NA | CASSDRPGTTNYEQYF | TGTGCCAGCAGCGACCGACCCGGGACTACGAACTACGAGCAGTACTTC
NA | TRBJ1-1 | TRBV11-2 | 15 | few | CASSPVGQVNTEAFF | TGTGCCAGCAGCCCTGTGGGGCAAGTGAACACTGAAGCTTTCTTT
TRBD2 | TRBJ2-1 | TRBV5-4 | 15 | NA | CASSLASGRSSEQFF | TGTGCCAGCAGCTTGGCCAGCGGGAGGTCGAGTGAGCAGTTCTTC
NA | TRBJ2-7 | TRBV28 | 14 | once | CASSLPSGQTQQYF | TGTGCTAGCAGTTTACCCTCGGGACAAACCCAGCAGTACTTC
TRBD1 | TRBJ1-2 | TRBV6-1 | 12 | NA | CASARQGHGYTF | TGTGCCAGCGCGCGACAGGGGCATGGCTACACCTTC
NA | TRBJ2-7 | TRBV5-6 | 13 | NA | CASSFWTDYEQYF | TGTGCCAGCAGCTTCTGGACTGACTACGAGCAGTACTTC
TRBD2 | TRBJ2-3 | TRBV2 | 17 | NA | CASSHPSGRAEQDTQYF | TGTGCCAGCAGTCACCCTTCCGGGAGGGCCGAGCAGGATACGCAGTATTTT
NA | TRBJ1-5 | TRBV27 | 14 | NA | CASSLIGGNQPQHF | TGTGCCAGCAGTTTGATAGGGGGCAATCAGCCCCAGCATTTT
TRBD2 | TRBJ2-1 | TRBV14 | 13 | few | CASRLAGGNEQFF | TGTGCGTCTCGACTAGCGGGTGGGAATGAGCAGTTCTTC
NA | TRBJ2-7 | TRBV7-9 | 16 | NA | CASSPTLGDSNYEQYF | TGTGCCAGCAGCCCGACTCTTGGAGACTCAAACTACGAGCAGTACTTC
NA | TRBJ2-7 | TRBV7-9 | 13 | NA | CASSPGFLYEQYF | TGTGCCAGCAGCCCAGGTTTTCTGTACGAGCAGTACTTC
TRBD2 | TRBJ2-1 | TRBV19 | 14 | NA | CASASGRVYNEQFF | TGTGCCAGTGCTAGCGGGAGGGTCTACAATGAGCAGTTCTTC
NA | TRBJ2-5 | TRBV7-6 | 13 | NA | CASSADRSGTQYF | TGTGCCAGCAGCGCTGACAGGTCCGGGACCCAGTACTTC
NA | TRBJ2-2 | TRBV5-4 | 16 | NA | CASSLNLGGHTGELFF | TGTGCCAGCAGCTTAAATCTGGGCGGGCACACCGGGGAGCTGTTTTTT
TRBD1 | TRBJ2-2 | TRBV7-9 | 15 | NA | CASSVGTANTGELFF | TGTGCCAGCAGCGTCGGGACAGCGAACACCGGGGAGCTGTTTTTT
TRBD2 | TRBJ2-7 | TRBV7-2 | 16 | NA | CASSLGTSGRVYEQYF | TGTGCCAGCAGCTTGGGGACTAGCGGGAGGGTCTACGAGCAGTACTTC
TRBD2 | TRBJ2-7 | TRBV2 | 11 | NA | CGRTSNYEQYF | TGTGGGAGGACTAGCAACTACGAGCAGTACTTC
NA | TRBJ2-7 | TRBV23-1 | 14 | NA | CASSQSGSSYEQYF | TGCGCCAGCAGTCAATCGGGGAGCTCCTACGAGCAGTACTTC
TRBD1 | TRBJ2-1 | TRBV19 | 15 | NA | CASQVGTGLSNEQFF | TGTGCCAGCCAGGTCGGGACAGGTCTATCCAATGAGCAGTTCTTC
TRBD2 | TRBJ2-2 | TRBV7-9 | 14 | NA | CASRAGGNTGELFF | TGTGCCAGCAGAGCGGGGGGGAACACCGGGGAGCTGTTTTTT
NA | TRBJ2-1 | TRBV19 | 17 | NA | CASSIESGAVGYNEQFF | TGTGCCAGTAGTATAGAAAGTGGGGCGGTGGGCTACAATGAGCAGTTCTTC
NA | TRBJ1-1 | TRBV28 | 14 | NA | CASSLGQWNTEAFF | TGTGCCAGCAGTTTGGGCCAGTGGAACACTGAAGCTTTCTTT
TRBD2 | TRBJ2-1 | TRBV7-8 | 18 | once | CASSFLVVTSGVYNEQFF | TGTGCCAGCAGCTTCCTAGTGGTAACTAGCGGGGTTTACAATGAGCAGTTCTTC
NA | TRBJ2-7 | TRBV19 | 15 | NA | CASSIVWAGTYEQYF | TGTGCCAGTAGTATTGTTTGGGCGGGGACCTACGAGCAGTACTTC
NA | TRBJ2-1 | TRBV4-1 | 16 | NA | CASSQPAGSSYNEQFF | TGCGCCAGCAGCCAACCCGCAGGCAGCTCCTACAATGAGCAGTTCTTC
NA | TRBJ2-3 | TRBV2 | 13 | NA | CASSGSTSDTQYF | TGTGCCAGCAGTGGTAGCACGTCAGATACGCAGTATTTT
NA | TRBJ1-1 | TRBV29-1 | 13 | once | CSAQQGLNTEAFF | TGCAGCGCACAACAGGGTTTGAACACTGAAGCTTTCTTT
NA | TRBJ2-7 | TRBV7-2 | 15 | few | CASSSPAEGVYEQYF | TGTGCCAGCAGCTCACCGGCGGAGGGCGTCTACGAGCAGTACTTC
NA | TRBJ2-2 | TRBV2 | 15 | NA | CASRGREVGTGELFF | TGTGCCAGCAGGGGGCGTGAGGTTGGGACCGGGGAGCTGTTTTTT
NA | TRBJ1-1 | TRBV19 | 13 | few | CASSIDVRSEAFF | TGTGCCAGTAGTATAGATGTCAGATCTGAAGCTTTCTTT
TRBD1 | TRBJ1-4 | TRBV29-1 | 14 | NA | CSVTGASTNEKLFF | TGCAGCGTGACAGGGGCTTCAACTAATGAAAAACTGTTTTTT
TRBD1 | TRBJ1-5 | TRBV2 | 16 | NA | CASSENLGQGRQPQHF | TGTGCCAGCAGTGAGAACCTCGGACAGGGAAGGCAGCCCCAGCATTTT
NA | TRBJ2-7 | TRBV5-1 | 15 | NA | CASSQGGAGPHEQYF | TGCGCCAGCAGCCAAGGCGGGGCGGGACCTCACGAGCAGTACTTC
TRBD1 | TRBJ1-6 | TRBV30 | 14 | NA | CAADGTGDNSPLHF | TGTGCCGCGGATGGGACAGGGGATAATTCACCCCTCCACTTT
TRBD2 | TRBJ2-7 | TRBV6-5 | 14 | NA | CASKGGRASYEQYF | TGTGCCAGCAAAGGTGGGAGGGCCTCCTACGAGCAGTACTTC
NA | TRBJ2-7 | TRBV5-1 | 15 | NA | CASSLESSDLYEQYF | TGCGCCAGCAGCTTAGAGTCTAGCGACCTCTACGAGCAGTACTTC